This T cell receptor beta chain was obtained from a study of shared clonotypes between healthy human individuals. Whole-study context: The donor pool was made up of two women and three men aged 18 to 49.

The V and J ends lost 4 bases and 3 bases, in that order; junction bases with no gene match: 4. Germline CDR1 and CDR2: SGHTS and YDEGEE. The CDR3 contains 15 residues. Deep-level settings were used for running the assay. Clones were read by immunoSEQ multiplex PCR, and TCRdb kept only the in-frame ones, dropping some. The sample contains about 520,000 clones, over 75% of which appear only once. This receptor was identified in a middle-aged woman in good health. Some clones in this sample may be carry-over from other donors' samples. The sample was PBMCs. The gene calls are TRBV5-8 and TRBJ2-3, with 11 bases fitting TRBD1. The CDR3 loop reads CASSRGTGGTDTQYF. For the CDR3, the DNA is TGTGCCAGCAGCCGTGGGACAGGGGGTACAGATACGCAGTATTTT.